A selection of T cell receptor beta chains follows, all from one sample in a study of blood T cell repertoires in COVID-19. The assay was immunoSEQ multiplex PCR, and TCRdb's table has in-frame clones only and misses some. The top ten clones hold roughly a tenth of a sample with some 300,000 clones, around nine tenths of them seen once. The sequenced material came from PBMCs or T cells enriched from blood (not recorded which). These receptors were taken from a woman between 40 and 50 years old who had recovered from COVID-19. The CDR3 runs from the conserved cysteine through the conserved F or W. A D gene is named only where the DNA matches it firmly. Clone size, where shown, is once, few, many, or a class for clones that have expanded.

length: 16
D: TRBD1
J: TRBJ2-7
size: -
V: TRBV2
CDR3: CASRAERQGDSYEQYF
DNA: TGTGCCAGCAGGGCCGAGCGACAGGGGGATTCCTACGAGCAGTACTTC

length: 15
D: -
J: TRBJ2-7
size: -
V: TRBV4-1
CDR3: CASSQDWRASYEQYF
DNA: TGCGCCAGCAGCCAAGATTGGAGGGCCTCCTACGAGCAGTACTTC

length: 13
D: TRBD1
J: TRBJ1-2
size: -
V: TRBV7-2
CDR3: CASSLDGTGRLTF
DNA: TGTGCCAGCAGCTTAGACGGGACAGGGAGGCTCACCTTC

length: 16
D: TRBD1
J: TRBJ2-1
size: -
V: TRBV6-2/TRBV6-3
CDR3: CASSSLRGTGYNEQFF
DNA: TGTGCCAGCAGTTCCCTCAGAGGGACAGGCTACAATGAGCAGTTCTTC

length: 16
D: -
J: TRBJ1-1
size: -
V: TRBV5-1
CDR3: CASSLDARASNTEAFF
DNA: TGCGCCAGCAGCTTGGATGCCAGGGCTTCGAACACTGAAGCTTTCTTT

length: 15
D: -
J: TRBJ1-2
size: few
V: TRBV28
CDR3: CASTPDSKFNYGYTF
DNA: TGTGCCAGCACCCCTGACAGCAAATTTAACTATGGCTACACCTTC

length: 14
D: TRBD1
J: TRBJ1-2
size: -
V: TRBV29-1
CDR3: CSVGKDRVSYGYTF
DNA: TGCAGCGTTGGGAAAGACAGGGTTAGCTATGGCTACACCTTC

length: 14
D: -
J: TRBJ1-1
size: -
V: TRBV28
CDR3: CASSFSVRDTEAFF
DNA: TGTGCCAGCAGTTTCAGTGTTCGGGACACTGAAGCTTTCTTT

length: 14
D: -
J: TRBJ1-1
size: -
V: TRBV10-3
CDR3: CAIRKEAVLTEAFF
DNA: TGTGCCATCAGGAAGGAGGCGGTCCTCACTGAAGCTTTCTTT

length: 16
D: TRBD1
J: TRBJ2-7
size: -
V: TRBV4-3
CDR3: CASSQALDRASREQYF
DNA: TGCGCCAGCAGCCAAGCCCTAGACAGGGCCTCTAGGGAGCAGTACTTC

length: 17
D: TRBD1
J: TRBJ1-5
size: -
V: TRBV19
CDR3: CASSTPIGQGKNQPQHF
DNA: TGTGCCAGTAGTACCCCAATCGGACAGGGTAAGAATCAGCCCCAGCATTTT

length: 14
D: TRBD2
J: TRBJ2-7
size: -
V: TRBV5-1
CDR3: CASSGVGLAYEQYF
DNA: TGCGCCAGCAGCGGGGTGGGACTAGCCTACGAGCAGTACTTC

length: 16
D: TRBD2
J: TRBJ2-1
size: -
V: TRBV4-3
CDR3: CASSQGPGRALDEQFF
DNA: TGCGCCAGCAGCCAAGGTCCCGGGAGGGCCTTGGATGAGCAGTTCTTC

length: 15
D: TRBD1
J: TRBJ2-7
size: -
V: TRBV28
CDR3: CASSLAGQGESGQYF
DNA: TGTGCCAGCAGCCTAGCGGGACAGGGGGAGAGTGGGCAGTACTTC

length: 14
D: -
J: TRBJ1-2
size: -
V: TRBV5-4
CDR3: CASSQESGGYGYTF
DNA: TGTGCCAGCAGTCAGGAGTCCGGAGGGTATGGCTACACCTTC

length: 15
D: TRBD1
J: TRBJ1-5
size: once
V: TRBV7-9
CDR3: CASSKTGVGDQPQHF
DNA: TGTGCCAGCAGCAAGACAGGGGTGGGAGATCAGCCCCAGCATTTT

length: 16
D: TRBD1
J: TRBJ2-3
size: -
V: TRBV5-1
CDR3: CASSISGQGSTDTQYF
DNA: TGCGCCAGCAGCATCTCGGGACAGGGATCCACAGATACGCAGTATTTT

length: 13
D: -
J: TRBJ2-5
size: -
V: TRBV11-2
CDR3: CASSLGAEETQYF
DNA: TGTGCCAGCAGCTTAGGAGCTGAAGAGACCCAGTACTTC

length: 13
D: TRBD1
J: TRBJ2-7
size: -
V: TRBV2
CDR3: CASSGDRTYEQYF
DNA: TGTGCCAGCAGTGGGGACAGAACCTACGAGCAGTACTTC

length: 15
D: TRBD2
J: TRBJ2-3
size: -
V: TRBV7-8
CDR3: CASSLAGGGPDTQYF
DNA: TGTGCCAGCAGCTTAGCTGGCGGGGGACCTGATACGCAGTATTTT

length: 13
D: -
J: TRBJ1-1
size: -
V: TRBV29-1
CDR3: CSVALGGGTEAFF
DNA: TGCAGCGTGGCCCTGGGGGGGGGCACTGAAGCTTTCTTT

length: 16
D: -
J: TRBJ2-2
size: -
V: TRBV7-9
CDR3: CASSARELSYTGELFF
DNA: TGTGCCAGCAGCGCGAGGGAACTCAGTTACACCGGGGAGCTGTTTTTT

length: 15
D: -
J: TRBJ1-3
size: -
V: TRBV27
CDR3: CASSLTGFSGNTIYF
DNA: TGTGCCAGCAGTTTAACGGGGTTCTCTGGAAACACCATATATTTT

length: 13
D: -
J: TRBJ1-1
size: -
V: TRBV28
CDR3: CASRIRAHTEAFF
DNA: TGTGCCAGCAGGATCAGGGCCCACACTGAAGCTTTCTTT

length: 16
D: -
J: TRBJ2-2
size: -
V: TRBV7-2
CDR3: CASSLVSGKRVGELFF
DNA: TGTGCCAGCAGCTTAGTCTCGGGGAAACGCGTCGGGGAGCTGTTTTTT

length: 16
D: -
J: TRBJ1-1
size: -
V: TRBV7-9
CDR3: CASSLAAGLGNTEAFF
DNA: TGTGCCAGCAGCTTAGCGGCAGGATTAGGGAACACTGAAGCTTTCTTT

length: 11
D: -
J: TRBJ2-7
size: -
V: TRBV28
CDR3: CASGPSYEQYF
DNA: TGTGCCTCTGGGCCTTCCTACGAGCAGTACTTC

length: 15
D: TRBD1
J: TRBJ2-7
size: -
V: TRBV6-5
CDR3: CASSPGTGDSYEQYF
DNA: TGTGCCAGCAGTCCCGGGACAGGGGACTCCTACGAGCAGTACTTC

length: 15
D: TRBD2
J: TRBJ2-7
size: -
V: TRBV5-1
CDR3: CASSDESRGVYEQYF
DNA: TGCGCCAGCAGCGATGAATCACGGGGGGTCTACGAGCAGTACTTC

length: 16
D: TRBD1
J: TRBJ2-5
size: -
V: TRBV4-3
CDR3: CASSPQTGTGPETQYF
DNA: TGCGCCAGCAGCCCCCAGACCGGGACAGGGCCCGAGACCCAGTACTTC

length: 14
D: -
J: TRBJ1-6
size: -
V: TRBV28
CDR3: CASSLEQETSPLHF
DNA: TGTGCCAGCAGTTTAGAACAGGAAACTTCACCCCTCCACTTT

length: 15
D: TRBD1
J: TRBJ2-3
size: -
V: TRBV5-4
CDR3: CASSLRGQGGDTQYF
DNA: TGTGCCAGCAGCCTGCGGGGACAGGGAGGGGATACGCAGTATTTT

length: 14
D: -
J: TRBJ1-6
size: -
V: TRBV9
CDR3: CASSVAPEGDAPHF
DNA: TGTGCCAGCAGCGTAGCTCCAGAGGGGGACGCACCCCACTTT

length: 14
D: -
J: TRBJ2-3
size: -
V: TRBV2
CDR3: CASRAGQFTDTQYF
DNA: TGTGCCAGCAGGGCGGGACAGTTCACAGATACGCAGTATTTT

length: 15
D: -
J: TRBJ1-1
size: -
V: TRBV6-2/TRBV6-3
CDR3: CASIPYGGSDTEAFF
DNA: TGTGCCAGCATCCCCTACGGGGGAAGCGACACTGAAGCTTTCTTT

length: 13
D: -
J: TRBJ2-1
size: -
V: TRBV3-1/TRBV3-2
CDR3: CASSQDRGSGEFF
DNA: TGTGCCAGCAGCCAAGATCGGGGTAGCGGTGAATTCTTC

length: 17
D: TRBD2
J: TRBJ2-2
size: -
V: TRBV25-1
CDR3: CASSEIGSGRATGELFF
DNA: TGTGCCAGCAGTGAAATCGGTAGCGGGAGGGCCACCGGGGAGCTGTTTTTT

length: 14
D: -
J: TRBJ2-7
size: -
V: TRBV6-1
CDR3: CASSEANRFYEQYF
DNA: TGTGCCAGCAGTGAAGCGAACAGGTTCTACGAGCAGTACTTC

length: 16
D: TRBD2
J: TRBJ2-1
size: -
V: TRBV7-9
CDR3: CASSPLLAGGPNEQFF
DNA: TGTGCCAGCAGCCCGCTACTAGCGGGGGGCCCGAATGAGCAGTTCTTC

length: 16
D: TRBD1
J: TRBJ2-7
size: -
V: TRBV6-5
CDR3: CASSYDYGTGSYEQYF
DNA: TGTGCCAGCAGTTACGACTACGGGACAGGGTCCTACGAGCAGTACTTC

length: 13
D: TRBD2
J: TRBJ2-7
size: -
V: TRBV30
CDR3: CAWSTGGSCEQYF
DNA: TGTGCCTGGTCGACGGGGGGATCCTGCGAGCAGTACTTC

length: 14
D: -
J: TRBJ2-7
size: -
V: TRBV27
CDR3: CASSSLTGAYEQYF
DNA: TGTGCCAGCAGTTCTCTGACAGGAGCCTACGAGCAGTACTTC

length: 16
D: TRBD2
J: TRBJ2-4
size: -
V: TRBV4-1
CDR3: CASSPLVAGAKNIQYF
DNA: TGCGCCAGCAGCCCCCTTGTAGCGGGGGCCAAAAACATTCAGTACTTC

length: 14
D: -
J: TRBJ1-3
size: -
V: TRBV10-3
CDR3: CAIAGGRSGNTIYF
DNA: TGTGCCATCGCCGGAGGGCGGTCTGGAAACACCATATATTTT

length: 13
D: TRBD2
J: TRBJ2-7
size: -
V: TRBV30
CDR3: CACPGTSSLEQYF
DNA: TGTGCCTGCCCCGGGACTAGCAGTTTAGAGCAGTACTTC

length: 15
D: TRBD1
J: TRBJ1-6
size: -
V: TRBV7-9
CDR3: CASSLGDRERSPLHF
DNA: TGTGCCAGCAGCTTAGGTGACAGGGAACGGTCACCCCTCCACTTT

length: 16
D: TRBD2
J: TRBJ2-1
size: many
V: TRBV5-6
CDR3: CASSWTSGSSYNEQFF
DNA: TGTGCCAGCAGCTGGACTAGCGGGAGCTCCTACAATGAGCAGTTCTTC

length: 17
D: -
J: TRBJ2-5
size: -
V: TRBV21-1
CDR3: CASSGGLAGGRLETQYF
DNA: TGTGCCAGCAGCGGAGGGCTAGCGGGAGGGCGCTTGGAGACCCAGTACTTC

length: 16
D: TRBD2
J: TRBJ2-1
size: -
V: TRBV9
CDR3: CASSVDGTRVPNEQFF
DNA: TGTGCCAGCAGCGTAGACGGGACTAGAGTCCCCAATGAGCAGTTCTTC

length: 11
D: -
J: TRBJ2-7
size: -
V: TRBV20-1
CDR3: CSALRSDEQYF
DNA: TGCAGTGCCCTCCGTAGCGACGAGCAGTACTTC

length: 11
D: -
J: TRBJ1-3
size: -
V: TRBV12-3/TRBV12-4
CDR3: CASSPEFTIYF
DNA: TGTGCCAGCAGTCCGGAGTTCACCATATATTTT

length: 15
D: TRBD1
J: TRBJ2-5
size: -
V: TRBV25-1
CDR3: CASSEQSGGSETQYF
DNA: TGTGCCAGCAGTGAACAGTCAGGGGGCTCAGAGACCCAGTACTTC

length: 14
D: -
J: TRBJ1-1
size: -
V: TRBV4-2
CDR3: CASSQPTGRTEAFF
DNA: TGTGCCAGCAGCCAACCGACAGGCCGCACTGAAGCTTTCTTT